This passage covers 23 T cell receptor beta chains from one sample sequenced in a study of T cell responses to AZD1222 COVID-19 vaccine. Data came from immunoSEQ multiplex PCR; TCRdb stores just in-frame clones and leaves some out. The table has approximately 130,000 clones, 85% to 95% seen once. The input for sequencing was peripheral blood, taken on day 0 of AZD1222 vaccination. Receptors originate from an adult in good health.

The chain has TRBV5-4 and TRBJ2-3, with a tentative D call TRBD1 (5 bases). The germline CDR1 and CDR2 sequences are SGHNT and YYREEE (reference sequence). The CDR3 runs 12 residues. V lost 5 bases and J lost 2, with 6 bases in between. CDR3 loop: CASRTDTDTQYF. CDR3 sequence (DNA): TGTGCCAGCAGGACAGACACAGATACGCAGTATTTT.

The chain carries TRBV27 and TRBJ2-2; D might be TRBD2 (6 bases). Germline CDR1 MNHEY, CDR2 SMNVEV (reference sequence). Between the trimmed V and J ends, which lost 3 bases and 5 bases, there was a span of 10 bases. The CDR3 spans 14 residues. The CDR3 loop is CASSFGSGTGELFF. The CDR3 nucleotides are TGTGCCAGCAGTTTTGGTAGCGGAACCGGGGAGCTGTTTTTT.

The gene calls are TRBV9 and TRBJ2-5; D uncertain. Germline-derived CDR1 and CDR2 are SGDLS and YYNGEE. This CDR3 contains 16 residues. The ends were cut back, 0 bases at V and 2 bases at J, with 14 bases in the middle. The chain's CDR3 is CASSVGVSDSQETQYF. The CDR3 DNA reads as TGTGCCAGCAGCGTAGGAGTCTCCGACTCGCAAGAGACCCAGTACTTC.

The chain joins TRBV29-1 to TRBJ2-3; possibly TRBD2 for D (6 bases). The CDR3 contains 15 residues. The germline V gene encodes CDR1 SQVTM and CDR2 ANQGSEA. V was trimmed by 6 bases and J by 1 base, leaving 17 bases between them. The CDR3 sequence: CSVQVEVAGTDTQYF. The CDR3 nucleotides read TGCAGCGTCCAGGTGGAGGTAGCGGGCACAGATACGCAGTATTTT.

The rearrangement joins TRBV2 to TRBJ1-3, with D hard to call. V was shortened by 6 bases and J by 4 bases, with 28 bases between the two germline ends. The germline gives CDR1 SNHLY, CDR2 FYNNEI. The CDR3 consists of 19 residues. The chain's CDR3 is CASSLVGVRLASGGNTIYF. CDR3 nucleotide sequence: TGTGCCAGCAGCCTAGTCGGGGTTCGCTTGGCGAGTGGAGGAAACACCATATATTTT.

The chain combines TRBV7-6 with TRBJ1-3; TRBD1 matches at 7 bases. CDR3 length equals 17 residues. Trimming at V came to 1 base and at J to 4 bases, leaving 10 bases not matched to a gene. Germline CDR1 and CDR2: SGHVS and FNYEAQ. CDR3 loop: CASSLGARTGWGNTIYF. CDR3 bases: TGTGCCAGCAGCTTAGGGGCTCGGACAGGTTGGGGAAACACCATATATTTT.

This chain joins TRBV6-5 and TRBJ1-3; 7 positions match TRBD1. Germline V gene sequence: CDR1 MNHEY, CDR2 SVGAGI. This CDR3 is 13 amino acids long. V shed 6 bases, J shed 3 bases, and the junction held 2 bases outside the gene matches. CDR3 DNA: TGTGCCAGCAGCGACAGGGTTGGAAACACCATATATTTT. As protein: CASSDRVGNTIYF.

J is TRBJ1-4 and V is TRBV9, with 7 bases identical to TRBD1. Germline-derived CDR1 and CDR2 are SGDLS and YYNGEE. This CDR3 is 13 amino acids long. J was trimmed by 12 bases and V by 2 bases; bases with no gene match: 7. The CDR3 is CASSVYGTVELFF. The CDR3 DNA sequence: TGTGCCAGCAGCGTCTACGGGACAGTAGAACTGTTTTTT. The whole variable domain, filled in from reference TRBV9 and TRBJ1-4, reads DSGVTQTPKHLITATGQRVTLRCSPRSGDLSVYWYQQSLDQGLQFLIQYYNGEERAKGNILERFSAQQFPDLHSELNLSSLELGDSALYFCASSVYGTVELFFGSGTQLSVL.

This chain connects TRBV7-9 to TRBJ1-3; a weak D match, TRBD1 (6 bases). This CDR3 has 16 residues. Trimming removed 5 bases from V and 2 bases from J, with 16 bases in between. The V gene's germline CDR1 is SEHNR and CDR2 FQNEAQ (reference sequence). The CDR3 loop reads CASSHTDRLAGNTIYF. CDR3 sequence (DNA): TGTGCCAGCAGCCACACAGACAGGCTCGCTGGAAACACCATATATTTT.

This clone showed up just once. The rearrangement links TRBV9 to TRBJ1-6, with D possibly matching TRBD1 (6 bases). V lost 4 bases to trimming and J lost 9 bases, with 17 bases between them. The germline V gene encodes CDR1 SGDLS and CDR2 YYNGEE. This CDR3 region has 15 residues. As DNA, the CDR3 is TGTGCCAGCAGCTTAGGGGGGGATCGGAGTTCACCCCTCCACTTT. Its protein product is CASSLGGDRSSPLHF.

The J gene is TRBJ1-2, the V gene TRBV4-2; maybe TRBD1 (5 bases). Germline CDR1 and CDR2: LGHNA and YNFKEQ. The CDR3 covers 13 residues. The ends were cut back, 7 bases at V and 7 bases at J, with 16 bases in the middle. The CDR3 coding sequence is TGTGCCAGCACCCAGTTTGGGGGAATTGGCTACACCTTC. Translation: CASTQFGGIGYTF.

The chain has TRBV5-1 and TRBJ1-1; D gene unclear. Trimming shortened V by 5 bases and J by 0 bases, and 11 bases separated the two germline ends. This CDR3 contains 14 residues. The V gene's germline CDR1 is SGHRS and CDR2 YFSETQ. The CDR3 DNA follows: TGCGCCAGCAGTTGGGAGCCGATGAACACTGAAGCTTTCTTT. Protein product: CASSWEPMNTEAFF.

This chain joins TRBV7-9 and TRBJ1-2; the D is unclear. The V gene lost 3 bases and the J gene lost 5 bases, with 16 bases spanning the gap. CDR3 size: 15 residues. Germline-derived CDR1 and CDR2 are SEHNR and FQNEAQ (reference sequence). In DNA form, the CDR3 reads TGTGCCAGCAGCTTGTTCACGGGGTATGAGTATGGCTACACCTTC. Translating gives CASSLFTGYEYGYTF.

The rearrangement uses TRBV7-9 and TRBJ1-2, with 9 bases aligning to TRBD1. This CDR3 spans 13 amino acids. V was clipped by 5 bases and J by 6 bases; unmatched bases: 4. Germline CDR1 reads SEHNR; CDR2 reads FQNEAQ (reference sequence). CDR3 in DNA: TGTGCCAGCAGCCAGGGACAGGGACATGGCTACACCTTC. This translates into CASSQGQGHGYTF. The full variable domain, with the rest looked up from reference TRBV7-9 and TRBJ1-2, is DTGVSQNPRHKITKRGQNVTFRCDPISEHNRLYWYRQTLGQGPEFLTYFQNEAQLEKSRLLSDRFSAERPKGSFSTLEIQRTEQGDSAMYLCASSQGQGHGYTFGSGTRLTVV.

Only one count was recorded for this clone. The rearrangement uses TRBV2 and TRBJ1-4; tentative D call: TRBD1 (5 bases). V lost 8 bases to trimming and J lost 8 bases, with 15 bases between them. Germline V gives CDR1 SNHLY, CDR2 FYNNEI. The length of the CDR3 is 13 residues. CDR3 DNA: TGTGCCAGCGCGGGGGTAGGGAGAGAAAAACTGTTTTTT. Protein: CASAGVGREKLFF.

The chain links TRBV14 to TRBJ1-2, with D possibly TRBD1 on 5 matching bases. Germline assignment: CDR1 SGHDN and CDR2 FVKESK. Trimming removed 6 bases at V and 4 bases at J, with 12 bases between. The CDR3 totals 13 residues. CDR3 DNA: TGTGCCAGCAGTATCGACAGAGCCTATGGCTACACCTTC. Its protein product is CASSIDRAYGYTF.

The V call is TRBV9, the J call TRBJ1-2, with unresolved D. The germline gives CDR1 SGDLS, CDR2 YYNGEE. The germline V and J ends were trimmed by 2 bases and 3 bases, with 14 bases remaining between them. The CDR3 runs to 15 residues. In DNA form, the CDR3 reads TGTGCCAGCAGCGTTTTCACTGACACCTACTATGGCTACACCTTC. It specifies CASSVFTDTYYGYTF.

This clone was found a few times. The CDR3 here is CASSLGGQGRDEQYF. CDR3 bases: TGTGCCAGCAGCTTGGGGGGACAGGGCCGCGACGAGCAGTACTTC. The chain joins TRBV5-4 to TRBJ2-7; 9 bases match TRBD1. From germline, CDR1 is SGHNT and CDR2 YYREEE (reference sequence). The junction had 6 bases not matched to a gene; V was cut back by 0 bases and J by 5 bases. This CDR3 comprises 15 residues.

This chain connects TRBV11-1 to TRBJ1-1, with D perhaps matching TRBD1 (6 bases). Germline V gene lookup returns CDR1 SGHAT and CDR2 FQDESV (reference sequence). This CDR3 region has 16 residues. V was cut by 3 bases and J by 1 base, with 15 bases left in between. The chain's CDR3 is CASSFLGGEENTEAFF. In DNA, the CDR3 is TGTGCCAGCAGCTTTTTAGGGGGAGAGGAGAACACTGAAGCTTTCTTT.

The rearrangement joins TRBV19 to TRBJ2-3; D ambiguous. CDR1 LNHDA and CDR2 SQIVND come from the germline V gene (reference sequence). V lost 8 bases, J lost 0 bases, and 15 bases lay in between. The CDR3 contains 15 residues. CDR3 bases: TGTGCCAGTGCCCCTGGAGCGTCTAGCACAGATACGCAGTATTTT. Encoded protein: CASAPGASSTDTQYF.

The CDR3 here is CASSLGGGDSPLHF. CDR3 nucleotides: TGTGCCAGCAGCTTGGGGGGGGGAGATTCACCCCTCCACTTT. The V call is TRBV5-4, the J call TRBJ1-6; D is perhaps TRBD1 (5 bases). Trimming shortened V by 0 bases and J by 8 bases, and 9 bases separated the two germline ends. The CDR3 loop spans 14 amino acids. Germline assignment: CDR1 SGHNT and CDR2 YYREEE (reference sequence).

The chain employs TRBV7-2 and TRBJ1-4, with a tentative D call TRBD1 (6 bases). Trimming stripped 2 bases from V and 3 bases from J, with 13 bases between. Germline V gene sequence: CDR1 SGHTA, CDR2 FQGNSA. The CDR3 is made up of 16 amino acids. The CDR3 region has the DNA TGTGCCAGCAGCTTAACCACAGGGTCTGCTAATGAAAAACTGTTTTTT. Its translation: CASSLTTGSANEKLFF.

The V gene is TRBV24-1, the J gene TRBJ2-3; D is perhaps TRBD1 (6 bases). Germline V CDR1 and CDR2: KGHDR, SFDVKD. The CDR3 sequence is 15 residues long. Trimming took off 0 bases at V and 1 base at J, with 7 bases between the two ends. CDR3 region: CATSDLEGGTDTQYF. Written as DNA, the CDR3 is TGTGCCACCAGTGATTTGGAGGGGGGCACAGATACGCAGTATTTT.